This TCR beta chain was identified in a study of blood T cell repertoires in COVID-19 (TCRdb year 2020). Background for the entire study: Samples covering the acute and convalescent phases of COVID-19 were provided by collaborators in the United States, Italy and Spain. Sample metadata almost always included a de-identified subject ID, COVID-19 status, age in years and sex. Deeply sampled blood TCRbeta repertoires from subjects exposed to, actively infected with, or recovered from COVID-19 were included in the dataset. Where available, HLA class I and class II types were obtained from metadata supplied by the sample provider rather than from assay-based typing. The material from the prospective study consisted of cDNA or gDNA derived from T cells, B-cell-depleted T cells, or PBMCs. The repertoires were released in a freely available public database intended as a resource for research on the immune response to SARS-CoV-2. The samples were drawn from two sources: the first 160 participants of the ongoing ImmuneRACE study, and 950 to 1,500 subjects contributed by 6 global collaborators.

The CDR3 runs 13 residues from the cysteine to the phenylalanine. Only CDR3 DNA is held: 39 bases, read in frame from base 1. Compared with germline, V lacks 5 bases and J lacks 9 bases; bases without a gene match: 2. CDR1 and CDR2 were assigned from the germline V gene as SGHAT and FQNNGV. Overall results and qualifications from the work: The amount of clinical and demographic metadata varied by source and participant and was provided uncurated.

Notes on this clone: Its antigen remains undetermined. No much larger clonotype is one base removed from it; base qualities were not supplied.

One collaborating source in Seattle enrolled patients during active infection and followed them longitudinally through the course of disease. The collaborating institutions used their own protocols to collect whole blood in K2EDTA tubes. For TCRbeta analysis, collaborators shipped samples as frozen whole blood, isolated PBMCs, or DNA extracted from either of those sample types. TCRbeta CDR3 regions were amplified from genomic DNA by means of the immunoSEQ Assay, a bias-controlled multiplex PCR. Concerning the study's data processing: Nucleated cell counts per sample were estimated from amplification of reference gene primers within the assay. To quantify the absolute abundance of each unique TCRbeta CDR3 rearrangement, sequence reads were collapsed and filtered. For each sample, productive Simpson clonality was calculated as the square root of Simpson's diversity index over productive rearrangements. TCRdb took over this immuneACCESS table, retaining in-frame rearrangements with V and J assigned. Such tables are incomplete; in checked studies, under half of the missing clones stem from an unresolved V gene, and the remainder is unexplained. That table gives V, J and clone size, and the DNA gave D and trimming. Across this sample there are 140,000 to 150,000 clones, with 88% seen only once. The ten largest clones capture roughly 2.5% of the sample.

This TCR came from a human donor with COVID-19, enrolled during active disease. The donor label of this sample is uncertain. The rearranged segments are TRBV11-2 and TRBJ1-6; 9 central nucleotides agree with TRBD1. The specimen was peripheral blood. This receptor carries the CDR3 CASSRQGVSPLHF. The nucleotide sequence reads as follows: TGTGCCAGCAGCCGACAGGGGGTTTCACCCCTCCACTTT. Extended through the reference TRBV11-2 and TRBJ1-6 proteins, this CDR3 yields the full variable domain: EAGVAQSPRYKIIEKRQSVAFWCNPISGHATLYWYQQILGQGPKLLIQFQNNGVVDDSQLPKDRFSAERLKGVDSTLKIQPAKLEDSAVYLCASSRQGVSPLHFGNGTRLTVT.